The clone carrying this T cell receptor beta chain was seen only a few times. These data originate in a study of immune characterization of retroperitoneal liposarcoma. Using its own MiXCR run on the PCR reads, TCRdb lists one record per CDR3 protein. Of under 13,000 distinct CDR3 sequences listed, around 28% were seen once; the top ten hold roughly 7.6%. The sample taken for sequencing was tumor tissue. This clonotype was obtained from a male donor with retroperitoneal liposarcoma.

CDR3 nucleotide sequence: TGCGCCAGCAGCCAAGGCCGGGACAGGGTTATTGGCTACACCTTC. Its translation is CASSQGRDRVIGYTF. This rearrangement joins TRBV4-1 to TRBJ1-2, with 9 bases matching TRBD1. Losses at the gene ends were 1 base for V and 7 bases for J; bases not matched to a gene: 7. This CDR3 spans 15 amino acids. The germline V gene has CDR1 MGHRA and CDR2 YSYEKL.